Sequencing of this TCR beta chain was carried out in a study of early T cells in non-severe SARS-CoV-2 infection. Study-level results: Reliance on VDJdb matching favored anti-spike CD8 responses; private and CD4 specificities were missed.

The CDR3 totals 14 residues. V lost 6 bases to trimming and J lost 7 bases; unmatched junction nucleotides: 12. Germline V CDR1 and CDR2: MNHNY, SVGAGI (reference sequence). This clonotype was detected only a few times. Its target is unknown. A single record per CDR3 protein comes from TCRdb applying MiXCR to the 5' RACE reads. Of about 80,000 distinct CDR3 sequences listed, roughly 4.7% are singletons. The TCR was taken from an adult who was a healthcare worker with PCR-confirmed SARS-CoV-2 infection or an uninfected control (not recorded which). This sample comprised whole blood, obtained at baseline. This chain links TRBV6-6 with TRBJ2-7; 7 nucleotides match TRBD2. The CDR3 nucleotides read TGTGCCAGCAGGATGGGGGGGGACCTTATGGAGCAGTACTTC. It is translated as CASRMGGDLMEQYF.